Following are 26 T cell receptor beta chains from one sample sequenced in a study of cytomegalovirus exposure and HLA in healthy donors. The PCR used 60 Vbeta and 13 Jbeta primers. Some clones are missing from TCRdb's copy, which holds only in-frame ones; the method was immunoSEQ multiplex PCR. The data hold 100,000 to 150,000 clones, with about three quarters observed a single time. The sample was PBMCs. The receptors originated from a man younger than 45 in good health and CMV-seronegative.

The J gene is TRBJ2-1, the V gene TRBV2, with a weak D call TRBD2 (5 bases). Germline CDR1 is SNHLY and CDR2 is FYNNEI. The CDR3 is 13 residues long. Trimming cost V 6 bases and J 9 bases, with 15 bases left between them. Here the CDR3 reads CASSGQLEGEQFF. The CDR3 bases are TGTGCCAGCAGCGGGCAGCTTGAGGGTGAGCAGTTCTTC.

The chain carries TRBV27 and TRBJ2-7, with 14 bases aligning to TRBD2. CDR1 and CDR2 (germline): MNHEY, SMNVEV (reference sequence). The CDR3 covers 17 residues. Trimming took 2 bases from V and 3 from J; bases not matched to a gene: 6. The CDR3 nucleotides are TGTGCCAGCAGTTTAGGGACTAGCGGGAGTTTGCGCTACGAGCAGTACTTC. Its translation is CASSLGTSGSLRYEQYF.

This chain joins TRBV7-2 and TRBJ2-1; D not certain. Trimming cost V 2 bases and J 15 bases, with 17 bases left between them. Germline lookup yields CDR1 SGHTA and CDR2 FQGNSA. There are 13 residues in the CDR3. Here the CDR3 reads CASSLRGKPYPFF. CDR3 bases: TGTGCCAGCAGCTTAAGAGGCAAGCCCTATCCGTTCTTC.

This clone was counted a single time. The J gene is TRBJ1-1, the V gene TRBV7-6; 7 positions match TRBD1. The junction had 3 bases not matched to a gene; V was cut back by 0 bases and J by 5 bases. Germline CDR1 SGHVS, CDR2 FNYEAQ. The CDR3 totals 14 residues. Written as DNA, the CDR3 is TGTGCCAGCAGCTTAGCGCCAGGGGGGACTGAAGCTTTCTTT. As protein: CASSLAPGGTEAFF.

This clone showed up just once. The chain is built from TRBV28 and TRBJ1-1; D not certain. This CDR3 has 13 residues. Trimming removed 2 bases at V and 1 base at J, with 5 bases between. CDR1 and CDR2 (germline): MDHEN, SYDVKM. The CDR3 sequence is CASSLTGNTEAFF. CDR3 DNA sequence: TGTGCCAGCAGTTTAACGGGGAACACTGAAGCTTTCTTT.

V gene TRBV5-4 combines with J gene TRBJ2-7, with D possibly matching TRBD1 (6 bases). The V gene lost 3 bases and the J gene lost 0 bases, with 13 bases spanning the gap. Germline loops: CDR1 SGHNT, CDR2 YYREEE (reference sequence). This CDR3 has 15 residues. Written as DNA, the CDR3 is TGTGCCAGCAGCTGGGGACACCGAAACTCCTACGAGCAGTACTTC. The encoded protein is CASSWGHRNSYEQYF. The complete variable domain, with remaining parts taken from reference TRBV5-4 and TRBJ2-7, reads ETGVTQSPTHLIKTRGQQVTLRCSSQSGHNTVSWYQQALGQGPQFIFQYYREEENGRGNFPPRFSGLQFPNYSSELNVNALELDDSALYLCASSWGHRNSYEQYFGPGTRLTVT.

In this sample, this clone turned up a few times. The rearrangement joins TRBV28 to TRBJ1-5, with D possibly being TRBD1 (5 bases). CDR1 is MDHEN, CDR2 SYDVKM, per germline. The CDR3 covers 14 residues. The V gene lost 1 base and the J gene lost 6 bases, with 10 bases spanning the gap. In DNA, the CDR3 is TGTGCCAGCAGTTTATCGGTAGGGGTTCAGCCCCAGCATTTT. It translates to CASSLSVGVQPQHF.

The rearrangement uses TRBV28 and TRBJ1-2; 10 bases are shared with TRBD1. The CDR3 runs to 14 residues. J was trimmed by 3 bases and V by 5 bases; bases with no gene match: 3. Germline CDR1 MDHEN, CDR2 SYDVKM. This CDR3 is CASSLTGGDYGYTF. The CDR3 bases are TGTGCCAGCAGTCTGACAGGGGGCGACTATGGCTACACCTTC.

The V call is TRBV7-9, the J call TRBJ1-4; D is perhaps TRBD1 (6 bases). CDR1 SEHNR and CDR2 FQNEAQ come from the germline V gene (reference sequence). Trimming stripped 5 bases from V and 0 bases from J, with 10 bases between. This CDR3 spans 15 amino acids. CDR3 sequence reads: CASSPRTATNEKLFF. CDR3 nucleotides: TGTGCCAGCAGCCCCCGGACAGCAACTAATGAAAAACTGTTTTTT.

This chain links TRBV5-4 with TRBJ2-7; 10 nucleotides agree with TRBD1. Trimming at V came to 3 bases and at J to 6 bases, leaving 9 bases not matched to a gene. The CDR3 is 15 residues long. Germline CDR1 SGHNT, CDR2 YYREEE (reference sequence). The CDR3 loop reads CASSSGTGEISEQYF. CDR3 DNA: TGTGCCAGCAGCTCCGGGACAGGGGAAATAAGCGAGCAGTACTTC.

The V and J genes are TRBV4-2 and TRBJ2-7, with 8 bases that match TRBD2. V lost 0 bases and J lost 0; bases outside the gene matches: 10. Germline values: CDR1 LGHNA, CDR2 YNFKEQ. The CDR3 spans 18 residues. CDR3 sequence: CASSQDLKTSGFSYEQYF. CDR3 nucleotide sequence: TGTGCCAGCAGCCAAGATTTAAAAACTAGCGGTTTCTCCTACGAGCAGTACTTC.

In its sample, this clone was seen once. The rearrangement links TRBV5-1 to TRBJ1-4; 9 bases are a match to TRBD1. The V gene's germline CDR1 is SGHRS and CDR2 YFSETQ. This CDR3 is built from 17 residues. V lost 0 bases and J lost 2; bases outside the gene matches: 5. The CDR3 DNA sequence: TGCGCCAGCAGCTTGGAAGGGACAGGGACTACTAATGAAAAACTGTTTTTT. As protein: CASSLEGTGTTNEKLFF. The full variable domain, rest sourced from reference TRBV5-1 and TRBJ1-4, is KAGVTQTPRYLIKTRGQQVTLSCSPISGHRSVSWYQQTPGQGLQFLFEYFSETQRNKGNFPGRFSGRQFSNSRSEMNVSTLELGDSALYLCASSLEGTGTTNEKLFFGSGTQLSVL.

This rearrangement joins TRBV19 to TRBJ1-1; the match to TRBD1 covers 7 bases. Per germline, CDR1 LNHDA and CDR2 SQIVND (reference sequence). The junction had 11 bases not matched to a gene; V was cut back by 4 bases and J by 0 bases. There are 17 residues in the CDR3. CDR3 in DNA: TGTGCCAGTAGTAGCCGCGCTTTCAGGGGGGTGAACACTGAAGCTTTCTTT. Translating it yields CASSSRAFRGVNTEAFF.

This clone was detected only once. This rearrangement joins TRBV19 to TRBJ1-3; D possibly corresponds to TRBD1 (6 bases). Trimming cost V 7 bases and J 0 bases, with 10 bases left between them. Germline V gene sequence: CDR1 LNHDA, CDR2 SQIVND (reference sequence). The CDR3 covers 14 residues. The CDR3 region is CASTWTASGNTIYF. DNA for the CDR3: TGTGCCAGTACCTGGACAGCCTCTGGAAACACCATATATTTT.

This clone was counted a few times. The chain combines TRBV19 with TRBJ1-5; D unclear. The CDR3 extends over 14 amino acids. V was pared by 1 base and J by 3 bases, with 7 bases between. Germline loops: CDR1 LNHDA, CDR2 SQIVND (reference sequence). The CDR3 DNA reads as TGTGCCAGTAGTATAGTGGGCTCCAATCAGCCCCAGCATTTT. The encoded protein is CASSIVGSNQPQHF.

DNA of the CDR3: TGCAGTGCCCCACTTCCAGATACGCAGTATTTT. This encodes CSAPLPDTQYF. The chain has TRBV20-1 and TRBJ2-3; no clear D gene. Germline loops: CDR1 DFQATT, CDR2 SNEGSKA (reference sequence). The germline V and J ends were trimmed by 6 bases and 4 bases, with 8 bases remaining between them. This CDR3 is built from 11 residues.

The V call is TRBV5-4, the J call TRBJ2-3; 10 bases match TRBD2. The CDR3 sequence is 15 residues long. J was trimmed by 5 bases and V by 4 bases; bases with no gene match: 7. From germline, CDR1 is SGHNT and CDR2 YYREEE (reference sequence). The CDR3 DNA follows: TGTGCCAGCAGCCCAGCGGGGGGGGGAGGAGATACGCAGTATTTT. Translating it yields CASSPAGGGGDTQYF. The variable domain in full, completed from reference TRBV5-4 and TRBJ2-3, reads ETGVTQSPTHLIKTRGQQVTLRCSSQSGHNTVSWYQQALGQGPQFIFQYYREEENGRGNFPPRFSGLQFPNYSSELNVNALELDDSALYLCASSPAGGGGDTQYFGPGTRLTVL.

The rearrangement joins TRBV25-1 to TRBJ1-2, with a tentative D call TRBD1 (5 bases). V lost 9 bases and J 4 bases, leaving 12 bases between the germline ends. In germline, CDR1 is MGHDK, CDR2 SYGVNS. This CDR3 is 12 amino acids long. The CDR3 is CASSGFGYGYTF. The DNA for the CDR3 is TGTGCCAGTTCAGGGTTCGGCTATGGCTACACCTTC.

The CDR3 region is CASSESGGSYEQYF. DNA of the CDR3: TGTGCCAGCAGTGAATCGGGAGGCTCCTACGAGCAGTACTTC. This chain uses TRBV25-1 with TRBJ2-7; 7 nucleotides agree with TRBD2. V lost 1 base to trimming and J lost 0 bases; unmatched junction nucleotides: 0. Germline V gene sequence: CDR1 MGHDK, CDR2 SYGVNS. The CDR3 contains 14 residues.

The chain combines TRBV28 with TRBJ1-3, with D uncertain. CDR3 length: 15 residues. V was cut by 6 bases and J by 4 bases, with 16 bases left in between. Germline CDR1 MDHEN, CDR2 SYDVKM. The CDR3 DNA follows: TGTGCCAGCAGCTCAGAACAACCTGCCGGAAACACCATATATTTT. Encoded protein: CASSSEQPAGNTIYF.

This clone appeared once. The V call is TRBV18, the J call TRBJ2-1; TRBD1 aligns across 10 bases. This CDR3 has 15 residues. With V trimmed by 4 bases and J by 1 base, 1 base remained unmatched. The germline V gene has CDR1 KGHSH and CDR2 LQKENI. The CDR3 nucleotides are TGTGCCAGCTCACGGGACAGGGGTTCCTACAATGAGCAGTTCTTC. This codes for CASSRDRGSYNEQFF.

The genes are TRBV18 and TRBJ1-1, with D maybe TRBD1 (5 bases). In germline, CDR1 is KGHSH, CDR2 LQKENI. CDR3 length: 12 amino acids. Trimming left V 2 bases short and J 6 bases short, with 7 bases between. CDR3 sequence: CASSPRGSEAFF. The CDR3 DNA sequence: TGTGCCAGCTCACCAAGGGGCTCTGAAGCTTTCTTT. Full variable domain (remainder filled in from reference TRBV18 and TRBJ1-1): NAGVMQNPRHLVRRRGQEARLRCSPMKGHSHVYWYRQLPEEGLKFMVYLQKENIIDESGMPKERFSAEFPKEGPSILRIQQVVRGDSAAYFCASSPRGSEAFFGQGTRLTVV.

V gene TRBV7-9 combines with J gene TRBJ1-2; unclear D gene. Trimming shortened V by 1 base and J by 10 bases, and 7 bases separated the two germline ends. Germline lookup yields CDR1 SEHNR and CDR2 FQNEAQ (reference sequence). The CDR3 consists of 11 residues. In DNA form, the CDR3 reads TGTGCCAGCAGCTTAGGGGCTTACTACACCTTC. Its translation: CASSLGAYYTF.

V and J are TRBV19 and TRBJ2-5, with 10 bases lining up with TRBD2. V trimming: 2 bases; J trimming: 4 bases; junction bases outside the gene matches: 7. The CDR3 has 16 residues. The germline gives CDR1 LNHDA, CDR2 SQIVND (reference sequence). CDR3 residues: CASSILSGGGRETQYF. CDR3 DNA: TGTGCCAGTAGTATACTGAGCGGGGGGGGGAGAGAGACCCAGTACTTC. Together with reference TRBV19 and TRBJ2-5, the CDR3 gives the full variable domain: DGGITQSPKYLFRKEGQNVTLSCEQNLNHDAMYWYRQDPGQGLRLIYYSQIVNDFQKGDIAEGYSVSREKKESFPLTVTSAQKNPTAFYLCASSILSGGGRETQYFGPGTRLLVL.

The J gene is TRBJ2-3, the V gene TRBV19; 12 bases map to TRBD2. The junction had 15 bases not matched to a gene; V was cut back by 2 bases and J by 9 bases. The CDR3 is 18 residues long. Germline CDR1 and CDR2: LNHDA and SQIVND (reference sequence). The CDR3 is CASSILAGGVSGVETQYF. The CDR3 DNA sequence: TGTGCCAGTAGTATACTAGCGGGAGGGGTTTCAGGGGTAGAAACGCAGTATTTT. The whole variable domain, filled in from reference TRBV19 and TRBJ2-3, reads DGGITQSPKYLFRKEGQNVTLSCEQNLNHDAMYWYRQDPGQGLRLIYYSQIVNDFQKGDIAEGYSVSREKKESFPLTVTSAQKNPTAFYLCASSILAGGVSGVETQYFGPGTRLTVL.

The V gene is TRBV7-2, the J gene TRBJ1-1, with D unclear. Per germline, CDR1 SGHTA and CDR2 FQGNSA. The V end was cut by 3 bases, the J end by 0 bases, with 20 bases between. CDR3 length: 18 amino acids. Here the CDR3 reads CASSFMAAAQRMNTEAFF. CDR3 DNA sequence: TGTGCCAGCAGCTTTATGGCTGCCGCTCAGAGGATGAACACTGAAGCTTTCTTT.